This T cell receptor beta chain was identified during a study of T cell repertoires in cytomegalovirus infection (dated by TCRdb to about 2019). In terms of the full investigation: Donor HLA type was relevant to the analysis, because carriage of CMV infection together with the matching HLA type was indicated by public TCR beta signatures.

This sample was sequenced with an Illumina HiSeq 1500. TCRdb passed the public sequencing reads through fastp at Q25 and MiXCR, retaining productive beta sequences. Rows merge per CDR3 protein into single entries with the most common DNA and genes. A total of about 240,000 distinct CDR3 sequences appear in this sample, roughly 6.5% of them only once. About 6.5% of the sample is in the top ten clones. The paper's findings and limits, for the study overall: Carriers of CMV infection plus the relevant HLA type were discriminated by the cumulative frequency of public TCR beta family members in the study cohort and in an independent 352-donor cohort. The ex vivo response was dominated by HLA-C-restricted CMV-specific TCR beta clonotypes, and the single most frequent clonotype in two of eight donors was supplied by these HLA-C-restricted clonotypes.

The junction shows trimming of 2 bases on V and 4 bases on J, and the gene matches do not reach 1 base of it. The CDR3, from cysteine to phenylalanine, totals 13 residues. The read is trimmed to its CDR3 DNA, 39 bases read in frame from base 1. CDR1 KGHSH and CDR2 LQKENI are derived from the germline V gene. This clonotype was counted ten times or more. Which antigen it targets is not known. No per-base quality is available; no much larger clone lies one base away. This chain is built from TRBV18 and TRBJ2-5, and 7 junctional nucleotides match TRBD2. The TCR comes from a human donor in good health (CMV status not recorded). Some clones in this sample may be carry-over from other donors' samples. Source material: PBMCs. The CDR3 region has the sequence CASSPREGETQYF. The nucleotide sequence is given as TGTGCCAGCTCACCAAGGGAGGGAGAGACCCAGTACTTC.